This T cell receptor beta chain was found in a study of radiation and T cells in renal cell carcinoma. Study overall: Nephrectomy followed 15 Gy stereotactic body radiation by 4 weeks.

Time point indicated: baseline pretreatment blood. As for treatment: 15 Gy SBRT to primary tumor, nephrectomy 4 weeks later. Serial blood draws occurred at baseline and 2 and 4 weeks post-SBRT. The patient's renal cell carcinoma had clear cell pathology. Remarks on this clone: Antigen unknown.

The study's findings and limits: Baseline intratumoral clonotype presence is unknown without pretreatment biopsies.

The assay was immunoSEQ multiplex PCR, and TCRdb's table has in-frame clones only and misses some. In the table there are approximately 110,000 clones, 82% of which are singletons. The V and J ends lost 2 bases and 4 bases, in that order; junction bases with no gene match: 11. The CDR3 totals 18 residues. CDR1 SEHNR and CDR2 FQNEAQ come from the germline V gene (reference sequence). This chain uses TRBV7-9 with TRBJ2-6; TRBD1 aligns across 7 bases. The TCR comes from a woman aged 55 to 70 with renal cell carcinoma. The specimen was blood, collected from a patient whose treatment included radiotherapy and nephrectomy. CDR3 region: CASSLSDTGVPGANVLTF. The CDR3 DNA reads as TGTGCCAGCAGCTTATCCGACACAGGGGTTCCCGGGGCCAACGTCCTGACTTTC.